These 10 T cell receptor beta chains were sequenced from one sample in a study of blood T cell repertoires in COVID-19 (dated by TCRdb to 2020 to 2022). The library was produced with the immunoSEQ multiplex PCR assay. TCRdb holds this immuneACCESS table with in-frame rearrangements only. Some clones are missing; in checked studies, unresolved V genes explain under half, and the rest has no known cause. This sample is represented by around 310,000 clones; over 75% of them were singletons. About 12% of the sample rests with the top ten. The sequenced material came from peripheral blood. These receptor sequences come from a woman aged 60-70 years with acute or convalescent COVID-19.

The chain uses TRBV2 and TRBJ1-5; 7 positions match TRBD1. CDR1 SNHLY and CDR2 FYNNEI come from the germline V gene. V lost 7 bases and J lost 6; bases outside the gene matches: 3. The CDR3 spans 12 residues. This CDR3 reads CASKGAVQPQHF. CDR3 nucleotides: TGTGCCAGCAAGGGGGCGGTTCAGCCCCAGCATTTT.

The chain recombines TRBV5-6 with TRBJ1-1; D is uncertain. The CDR3 consists of 13 residues. Trimming shortened V by 2 bases and J by 6 bases, and 11 bases separated the two germline ends. Germline V gene lookup returns CDR1 SGHDT and CDR2 YYEEEE. CDR3 nucleotides: TGTGCCAGCAGCTTCCAGACTACTTCTGAAGCTTTCTTT. This codes for CASSFQTTSEAFF.

The V call is TRBV19, the J call TRBJ1-2; D is unclear. V gave up 0 bases and J gave up 4 bases, with 6 bases separating them. This CDR3 region has 13 residues. The V gene's germline CDR1 is LNHDA and CDR2 SQIVND (reference sequence). CDR3 sequence (DNA): TGTGCCAGTAGTATAGACCACAGCTATGGCTACACCTTC. Protein product: CASSIDHSYGYTF.

On this clone: Other DNA sequences in the same sample also yield this CDR3. The V gene is TRBV19, the J gene TRBJ1-1; TRBD1 aligns across 8 bases. This CDR3 spans 15 amino acids. From germline, CDR1 is LNHDA and CDR2 SQIVND (reference sequence). The V and J ends lost 1 base and 1 base, in that order; junction bases with no gene match: 2. CDR3 in DNA: TGTGCCAGTAGTATAGTCGGGACAGGGAACACTGAAGCTTTCTTT. It translates to CASSIVGTGNTEAFF.

The V call is TRBV6-2 or TRBV6-3, the J call TRBJ2-1, with D tentatively TRBD2 (5 bases). In germline, CDR1 is MNHEY, CDR2 SVGEGT. The CDR3 has 15 residues. Trimming shortened V by 2 bases and J by 5 bases, and 13 bases separated the two germline ends. The DNA of the CDR3 is TGTGCCAGCAGTTACAAGAGGGCCCGCGACAATGAGCAGTTCTTC. Residues: CASSYKRARDNEQFF.

This chain connects TRBV28 to TRBJ2-3; 10 bases agree with TRBD1. Trimming took 4 bases from V and 8 from J; bases not matched to a gene: 6. CDR3 length equals 14 residues. Germline V lookup: CDR1 MDHEN, CDR2 SYDVKM. CDR3 in DNA: TGTGCCAGCAGTTCCGGGACAGGGGTGTCTACGCAGTATTTT. It specifies CASSSGTGVSTQYF.

The chain employs TRBV9 and TRBJ2-1, with 12 bases identical to TRBD2. The germline gives CDR1 SGDLS, CDR2 YYNGEE. The CDR3 runs to 14 residues. Unmatched junction bases numbered 3, after V lost 5 bases and J lost 6 bases. CDR3 sequence (DNA): TGTGCCAGCAGGGCGACTAGCGGGGGCAATGAGCAGTTCTTC. Amino acids: CASRATSGGNEQFF.

This chain uses TRBV27 with TRBJ1-6, with D perhaps TRBD1 (5 bases). Germline V gene lookup returns CDR1 MNHEY and CDR2 SMNVEV (reference sequence). V dropped 2 bases and J dropped 3 bases, with 8 bases sitting between them. The CDR3 loop spans 15 amino acids. CDR3 nucleotide sequence: TGTGCCAGCAGTTTAAGAAGGGGCTATAATTCACCCCTCCACTTT. Translated, it gives CASSLRRGYNSPLHF.

V gene TRBV6-5 combines with J gene TRBJ2-2, with D unclear. The CDR3 is made up of 14 amino acids. V lost 6 bases, J lost 2 bases, and 10 bases lay in between. The V gene's germline CDR1 is MNHEY and CDR2 SVGAGI. The DNA for the CDR3 is TGTGCCAGCAGCCTCAGACTCAACACCGGGGAGCTGTTTTTT. Its translation: CASSLRLNTGELFF.

The chain combines TRBV10-3 with TRBJ1-1; 8 bases are a match to TRBD1. The germline CDR1 and CDR2 sequences are ENHRY and SYGVKD. The CDR3 consists of 14 residues. With 6 bases clipped from V and 8 bases from J, the junction kept 11 bases outside the gene matches. CDR3 protein: CAISPGTGDLEAFF. Written as DNA, the CDR3 is TGTGCCATCAGCCCCGGGACAGGCGATCTCGAAGCTTTCTTT.